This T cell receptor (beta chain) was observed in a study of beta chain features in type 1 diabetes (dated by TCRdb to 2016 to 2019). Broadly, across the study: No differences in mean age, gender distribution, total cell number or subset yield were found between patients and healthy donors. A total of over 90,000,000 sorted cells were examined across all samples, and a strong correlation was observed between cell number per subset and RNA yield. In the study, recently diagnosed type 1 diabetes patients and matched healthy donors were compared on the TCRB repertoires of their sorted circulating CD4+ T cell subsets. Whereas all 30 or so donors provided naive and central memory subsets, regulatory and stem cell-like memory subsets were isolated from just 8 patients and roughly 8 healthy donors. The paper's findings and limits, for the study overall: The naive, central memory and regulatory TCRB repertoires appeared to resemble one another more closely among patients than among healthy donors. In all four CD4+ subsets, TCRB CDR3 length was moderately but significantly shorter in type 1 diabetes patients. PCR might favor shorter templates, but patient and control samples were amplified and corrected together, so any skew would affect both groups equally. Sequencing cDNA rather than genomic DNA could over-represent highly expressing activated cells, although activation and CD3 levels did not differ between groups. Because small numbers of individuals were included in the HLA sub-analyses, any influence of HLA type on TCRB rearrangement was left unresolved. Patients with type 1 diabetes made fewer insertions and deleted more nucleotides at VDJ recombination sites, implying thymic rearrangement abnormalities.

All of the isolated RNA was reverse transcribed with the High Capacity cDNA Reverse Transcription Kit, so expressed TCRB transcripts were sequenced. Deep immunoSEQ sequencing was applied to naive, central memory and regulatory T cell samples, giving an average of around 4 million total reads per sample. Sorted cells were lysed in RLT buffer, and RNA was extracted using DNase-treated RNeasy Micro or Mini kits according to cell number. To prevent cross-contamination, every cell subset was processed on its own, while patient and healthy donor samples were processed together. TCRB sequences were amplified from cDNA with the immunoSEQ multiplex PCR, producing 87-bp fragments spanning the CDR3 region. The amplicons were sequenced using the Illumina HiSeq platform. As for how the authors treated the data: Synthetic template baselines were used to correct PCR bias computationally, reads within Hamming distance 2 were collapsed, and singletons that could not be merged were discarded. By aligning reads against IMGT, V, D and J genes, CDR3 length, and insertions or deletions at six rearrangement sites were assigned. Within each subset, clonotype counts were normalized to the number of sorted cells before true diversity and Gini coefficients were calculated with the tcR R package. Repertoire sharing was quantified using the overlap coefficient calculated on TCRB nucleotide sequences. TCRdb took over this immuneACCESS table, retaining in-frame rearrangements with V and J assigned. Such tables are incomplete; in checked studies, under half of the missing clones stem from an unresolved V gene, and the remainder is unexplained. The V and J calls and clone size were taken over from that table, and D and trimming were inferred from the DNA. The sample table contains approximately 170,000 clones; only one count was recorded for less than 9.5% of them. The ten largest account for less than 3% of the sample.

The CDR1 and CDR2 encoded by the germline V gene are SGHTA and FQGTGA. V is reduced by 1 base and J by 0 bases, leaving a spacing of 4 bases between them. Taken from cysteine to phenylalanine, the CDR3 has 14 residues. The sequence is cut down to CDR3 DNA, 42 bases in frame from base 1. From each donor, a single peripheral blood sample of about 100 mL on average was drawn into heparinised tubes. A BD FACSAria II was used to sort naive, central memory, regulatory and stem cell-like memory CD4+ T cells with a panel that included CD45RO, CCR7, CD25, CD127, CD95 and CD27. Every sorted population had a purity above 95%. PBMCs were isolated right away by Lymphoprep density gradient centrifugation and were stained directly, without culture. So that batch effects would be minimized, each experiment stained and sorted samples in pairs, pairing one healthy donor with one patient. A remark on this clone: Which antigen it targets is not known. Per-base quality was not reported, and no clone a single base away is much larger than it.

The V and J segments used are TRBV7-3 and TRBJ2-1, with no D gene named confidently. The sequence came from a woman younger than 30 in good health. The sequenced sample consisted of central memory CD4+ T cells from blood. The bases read TGTGCCAGCAGCTTAATGAGCTCCTACAATGAGCAGTTCTTC. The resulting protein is CASSLMSSYNEQFF.